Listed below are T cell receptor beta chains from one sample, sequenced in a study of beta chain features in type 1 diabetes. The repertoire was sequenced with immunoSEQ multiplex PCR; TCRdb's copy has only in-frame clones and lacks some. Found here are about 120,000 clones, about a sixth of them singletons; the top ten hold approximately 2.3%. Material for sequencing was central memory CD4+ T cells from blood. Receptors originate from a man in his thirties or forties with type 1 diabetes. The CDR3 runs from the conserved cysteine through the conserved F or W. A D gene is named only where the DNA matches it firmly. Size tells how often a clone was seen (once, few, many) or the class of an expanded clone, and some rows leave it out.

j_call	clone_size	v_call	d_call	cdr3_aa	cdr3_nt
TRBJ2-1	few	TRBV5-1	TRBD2	CASSLPSGVYNEQFF	TGCGCCAGCAGCTTGCCTAGCGGTGTCTACAATGAGCAGTTCTTC
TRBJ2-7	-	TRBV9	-	CASSFRTRDEQYF	TGTGCCAGCAGCTTCCGAACTCGCGACGAGCAGTACTTC
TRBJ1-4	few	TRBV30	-	CAWSVGQGGEEKLFF	TGTGCCTGGAGTGTGGGGCAGGGTGGAGAAGAAAAACTGTTTTTT
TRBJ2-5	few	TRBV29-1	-	CSVEERIQETQYF	TGCAGCGTTGAAGAGCGTATCCAAGAGACCCAGTACTTC
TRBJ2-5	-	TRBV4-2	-	CASSQVGRQETQYF	TGTGCCAGCAGCCAAGTGGGGCGGCAAGAGACCCAGTACTTC
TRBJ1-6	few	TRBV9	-	CASSEGGSPLHF	TGTGCCAGCAGCGAGGGGGGATCACCCCTCCACTTT
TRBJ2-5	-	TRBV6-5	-	CASSSHERGRETQYF	TGTGCCAGCAGTTCGCACGAAAGAGGGAGAGAGACCCAGTACTTC
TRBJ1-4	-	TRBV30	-	CAWSGQKGPGGEKLFF	TGTGCCTGGAGTGGCCAGAAGGGTCCCGGGGGAGAAAAACTGTTTTTT
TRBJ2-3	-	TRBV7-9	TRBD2	CASSPYSGGRDTQYF	TGTGCCAGCAGCCCCTATAGCGGGGGAAGAGATACGCAGTATTTT
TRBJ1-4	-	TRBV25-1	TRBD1	CASPLLGGSATNEKLFF	TGTGCCAGTCCCCTCCTAGGGGGCAGTGCAACTAATGAAAAACTGTTTTTT
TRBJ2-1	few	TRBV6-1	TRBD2	CASSPGTSGGNEQFF	TGTGCCAGCAGCCCAGGGACTAGCGGGGGGAATGAGCAGTTCTTC
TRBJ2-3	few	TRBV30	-	CAWSGSSTGDTQYF	TGTGCCTGGAGCGGCAGCTCCACGGGGGATACGCAGTATTTT
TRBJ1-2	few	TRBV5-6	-	CASSSGRGYGYTF	TGTGCCAGCAGCTCCGGCCGCGGCTATGGCTACACCTTC
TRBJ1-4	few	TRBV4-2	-	CASSLGDSTNEKLFF	TGTGCCAGCAGCTTAGGGGACTCAACTAATGAAAAACTGTTTTTT
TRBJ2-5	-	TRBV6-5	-	CASSKRHEVQETQYF	TGTGCCAGCAGTAAACGACATGAGGTTCAAGAGACCCAGTACTTC
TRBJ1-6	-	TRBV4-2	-	CASSQEYGVRNSPLHF	TGTGCCAGCAGCCAAGAGTATGGGGTGAGGAATTCACCCCTCCACTTT
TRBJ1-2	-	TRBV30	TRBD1	CAWRRQGGGYTF	TGTGCCTGGAGGAGACAGGGGGGAGGCTACACCTTC
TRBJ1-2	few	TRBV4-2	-	CASSLYGRVDGYTF	TGTGCCAGCAGCTTGTATGGCAGGGTCGATGGCTACACCTTC
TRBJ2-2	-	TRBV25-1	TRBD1	CASSGWTGGNTGELFF	TGTGCCAGCAGTGGCTGGACAGGGGGCAACACCGGGGAGCTGTTTTTT
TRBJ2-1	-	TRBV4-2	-	CASSQEVFGEQFF	TGTGCCAGCAGCCAAGAGGTATTTGGGGAGCAGTTCTTC
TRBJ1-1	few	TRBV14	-	CASSRLLDTEAFF	TGTGCCAGCAGCCGCCTTTTGGACACTGAAGCTTTCTTT
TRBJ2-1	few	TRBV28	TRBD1	CASSYLGDRVENEQFF	TGTGCCAGCTCCTACCTCGGGGACAGGGTGGAAAATGAGCAGTTCTTC
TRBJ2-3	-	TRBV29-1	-	CSVGGEIRDTQYF	TGCAGCGTTGGAGGGGAGATTCGAGATACGCAGTATTTT
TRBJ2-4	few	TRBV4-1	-	CASSQEAEKLAKNIQYF	TGCGCCAGCAGCCAAGAGGCCGAGAAACTAGCCAAAAACATTCAGTACTTC
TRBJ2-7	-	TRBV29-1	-	CSVGSTYEQYF	TGCAGCGTTGGGAGCACCTACGAGCAGTACTTC
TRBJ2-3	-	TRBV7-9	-	CASSSGPYTDTQYF	TGTGCCAGCAGCTCGGGGCCTTACACAGATACGCAGTATTTT
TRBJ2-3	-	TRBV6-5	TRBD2	CASTRTSGVVDTQYF	TGTGCCAGCACTCGGACTAGCGGGGTTGTGGATACGCAGTATTTT
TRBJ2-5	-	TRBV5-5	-	CASILNLEETQYF	TGTGCCAGCATCCTTAACTTGGAAGAGACCCAGTACTTC
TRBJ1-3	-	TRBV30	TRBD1	CAWITGAGNTIYF	TGTGCCTGGATAACAGGGGCTGGAAACACCATATATTTT
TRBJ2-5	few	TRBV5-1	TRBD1	CASSSYIGTGIQETQYF	TGCGCCAGCAGCTCATACATAGGGACAGGGATCCAAGAGACCCAGTACTTC
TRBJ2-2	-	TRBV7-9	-	CASRPNTGELFF	TGTGCCAGCAGACCGAACACCGGGGAGCTGTTTTTT
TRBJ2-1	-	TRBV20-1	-	CSAPTYNEQFF	TGCAGTGCCCCGACTTACAATGAGCAGTTCTTC
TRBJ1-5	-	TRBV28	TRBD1	CASSSPLGTGTDQPQHF	TGTGCCAGCAGTTCCCCCCTGGGGACAGGGACGGATCAGCCCCAGCATTTT
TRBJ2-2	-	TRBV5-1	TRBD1	CASSTDRANTGELFF	TGCGCCAGCAGCACCGACAGGGCGAACACCGGGGAGCTGTTTTTT
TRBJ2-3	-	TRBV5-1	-	CASSEGLSTDTQYF	TGCGCCAGCAGTGAGGGTTTGAGCACAGATACGCAGTATTTT
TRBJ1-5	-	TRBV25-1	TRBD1	CASSGSGGQPQHF	TGTGCCAGCAGTGGTTCAGGGGGGCAGCCCCAGCATTTT
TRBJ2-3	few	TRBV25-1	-	CASSESRALRADTQYF	TGTGCCAGCAGTGAATCGAGGGCCCTAAGGGCAGATACGCAGTATTTT
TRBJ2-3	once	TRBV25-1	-	CASSEYGGARTDTQYF	TGTGCCAGCAGTGAATATGGCGGGGCCCGCACAGATACGCAGTATTTT
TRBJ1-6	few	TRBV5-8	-	CASSLRNSPLHF	TGTGCCAGCAGCTTGAGAAATTCACCCCTCCACTTT
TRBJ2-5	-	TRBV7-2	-	CASSPGAIGSQETQYF	TGTGCCAGCAGCCCAGGGGCAATCGGATCTCAAGAGACCCAGTACTTC
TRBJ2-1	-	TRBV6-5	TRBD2	CASRFSGENEQFF	TGTGCCAGCAGATTTAGCGGGGAGAATGAGCAGTTCTTC
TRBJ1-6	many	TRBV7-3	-	CASSQGPNSPLHF	TGTGCCAGCAGCCAGGGACCCAATTCACCCCTCCACTTT
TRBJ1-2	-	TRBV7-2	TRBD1	CASSSTTGNYGYTF	TGTGCCAGCAGCTCCACGACAGGGAACTATGGCTACACCTTC
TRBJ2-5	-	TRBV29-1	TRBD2	CSVPSGGAETQYF	TGCAGCGTTCCTAGCGGGGGGGCGGAGACCCAGTACTTC
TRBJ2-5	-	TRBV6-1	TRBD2	CASGLAGPLGTQYF	TGTGCCAGCGGACTAGCGGGGCCCTTGGGGACCCAGTACTTC
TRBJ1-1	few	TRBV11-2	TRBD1	CASSLQGDTEAFF	TGTGCCAGCAGCTTACAGGGGGACACTGAAGCTTTCTTT
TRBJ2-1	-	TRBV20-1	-	CSAERNEQFF	TGCAGTGCAGAGCGTAATGAGCAGTTCTTC
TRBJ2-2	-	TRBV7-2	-	CASSLWGAAGELFF	TGTGCCAGCAGCTTATGGGGCGCGGCCGGGGAGCTGTTTTTT
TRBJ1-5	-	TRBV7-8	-	CASSLRGQPQHF	TGTGCCAGCAGCTTAAGGGGTCAGCCCCAGCATTTT
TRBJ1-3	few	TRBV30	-	CAWSVPPRSRNTIYF	TGTGCCTGGAGTGTACCCCCAAGAAGTAGAAACACCATATATTTT
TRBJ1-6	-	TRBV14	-	CASSRDTSPLHF	TGTGCCAGCAGCCGAGACACCTCACCCCTCCACTTT
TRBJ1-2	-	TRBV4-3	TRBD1	CASSQATGGASYGYTF	TGCGCCAGCAGCCAGGCCACAGGGGGCGCGAGCTATGGCTACACCTTC
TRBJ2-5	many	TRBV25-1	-	CASSENTGVPETQYF	TGTGCCAGCAGTGAAAACACCGGCGTCCCAGAGACCCAGTACTTC
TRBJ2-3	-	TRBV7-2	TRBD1	CASSLLEGARDTQYF	TGTGCCAGCAGCTTGCTCGAGGGGGCTAGGGATACGCAGTATTTT
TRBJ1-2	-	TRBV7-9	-	CASSFSSFYGYTF	TGTGCCAGCAGCTTCTCCTCCTTCTATGGCTACACCTTC
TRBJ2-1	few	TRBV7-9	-	CASSRTGGSWNEQFF	TGTGCCAGCAGTCGGACAGGAGGGTCGTGGAATGAGCAGTTCTTC
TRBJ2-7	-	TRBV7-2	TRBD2	CASSSTRLAGGPEQYF	TGTGCCAGCAGCTCTACTAGACTAGCGGGGGGCCCCGAGCAGTACTTC
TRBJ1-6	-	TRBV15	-	CATSRGPQGGNSPLHF	TGTGCCACCAGCAGAGGGCCACAGGGTGGTAATTCACCCCTCCACTTT
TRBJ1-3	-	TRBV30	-	CAWKIVGSGNTIYF	TGTGCCTGGAAGATCGTGGGCTCTGGAAACACCATATATTTT